This T cell receptor (beta chain) is from a study of blood T cell repertoires in COVID-19. The CDR3 contains 13 residues. Trimming stripped 3 bases from V and 3 bases from J, with 8 bases between. As originally analysed: Reference gene primer amplification gave nucleated cell count estimates. Data came from immunoSEQ multiplex PCR; TCRdb stores just in-frame clones and leaves some out. V and J calls and clone size follow that table, whereas D and trimming were derived from the DNA. In the table there are 350,000 or so clones, 70% to 90% of which are singletons. The receptor was derived from a woman aged 40 to 50 with acute COVID-19. The chain employs TRBV12-3 or TRBV12-4 and TRBJ1-2, with TRBD1 as a possible D gene (5 bases). The material sequenced was PBMCs or T cells enriched from blood (not recorded which). This CDR3 reads CASSFDSYYGYTF. Here the CDR3 DNA reads TGTGCCAGCAGTTTTGACAGCTACTATGGCTACACCTTC.